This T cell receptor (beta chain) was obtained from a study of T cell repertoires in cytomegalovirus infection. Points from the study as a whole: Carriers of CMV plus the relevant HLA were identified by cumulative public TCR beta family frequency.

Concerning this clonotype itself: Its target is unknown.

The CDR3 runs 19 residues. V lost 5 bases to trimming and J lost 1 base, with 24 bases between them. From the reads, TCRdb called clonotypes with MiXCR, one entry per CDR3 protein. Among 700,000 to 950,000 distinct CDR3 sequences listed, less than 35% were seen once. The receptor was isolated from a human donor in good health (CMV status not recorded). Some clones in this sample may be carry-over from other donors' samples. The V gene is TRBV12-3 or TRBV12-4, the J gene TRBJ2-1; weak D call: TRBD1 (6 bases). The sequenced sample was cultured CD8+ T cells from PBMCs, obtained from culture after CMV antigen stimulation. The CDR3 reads CASSPGPTGNRPSYNEQFF. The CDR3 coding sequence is TGTGCCAGCAGTCCAGGGCCAACAGGGAATCGCCCTTCCTACAATGAGCAGTTCTTC.